A selection of T cell receptor beta chains follows, all from one sample in a study of T cell responses to AZD1222 COVID-19 vaccine. Only in-frame clones appear in the TCRdb table, and some are missing; sequencing was by immunoSEQ multiplex PCR. This sample carries 100,000 to 150,000 clones, about nine tenths of them seen once, and the ten largest clones take approximately 20%. The material sequenced was peripheral blood, taken on day 0 of AZD1222 vaccination. The receptors shown here come from an adult in good health. Both conserved end residues are part of each CDR3. Each record gives: clone size, D gene, V gene, J gene, CDR3 DNA, CDR3 protein. A D gene is named only where the DNA matches it firmly. Rows give clone size only sometimes, using once, few, many, or a class for an expanded clone.

NA	NA	TRBV9	TRBJ1-1	TGTGCCAGCAGCCCCAGGTGGGAGAGGGCTGAAGCTTTCTTT	CASSPRWERAEAFF
NA	TRBD2	TRBV3-1/TRBV3-2	TRBJ2-1	TGTGCCAGCAGCCAAGATGTGGGTAGCGGGGGGATATACAATGAGCAGTTCTTC	CASSQDVGSGGIYNEQFF
NA	NA	TRBV2	TRBJ1-1	TGTGCCAGCAGTGATGATCCCTGGGGGAACACTGAAGCTTTCTTT	CASSDDPWGNTEAFF
NA	NA	TRBV10-2	TRBJ2-1	TGCGCCAGCCGCTCGAAGGGGGAATCCTACAATGAGCAGTTCTTC	CASRSKGESYNEQFF
NA	NA	TRBV6-5	TRBJ1-5	TGTGCCAGCAGTTATGAAAGCAATCAGCCCCAGCATTTT	CASSYESNQPQHF
NA	TRBD1	TRBV4-1	TRBJ1-3	TGCGCCAGCAGCATACAGGGGGCTGGAAACACCATATATTTT	CASSIQGAGNTIYF
NA	NA	TRBV7-2	TRBJ2-2	TGTGCCAGCAGCGATAAACGTTCGGGGGGGGAGCTGTTTTTT	CASSDKRSGGELFF
few	NA	TRBV9	TRBJ1-5	TGTGCCAGCAGCGCGGGCGGGGATATGAGTCAGCCCCAGCATTTT	CASSAGGDMSQPQHF
once	NA	TRBV5-1	TRBJ1-2	TGCGCCAGCAGCCCGGGAAGGCAAGGGGCGAGGTACTATGGCTACACCTTC	CASSPGRQGARYYGYTF
NA	NA	TRBV19	TRBJ1-1	TGTGCCAGCGGGACTGGGGGGCGAAATACTGAAGCTTTCTTT	CASGTGGRNTEAFF
NA	NA	TRBV27	TRBJ1-5	TGTGCCAGCAGTTTAGAGTACAGCAATCAGCCCCAGCATTTT	CASSLEYSNQPQHF
NA	NA	TRBV19	TRBJ1-2	TGTGCCAGTATAAGCAACGACGGAAACTATGGCTACACCTTC	CASISNDGNYGYTF
NA	NA	TRBV19	TRBJ1-1	TGTGCCAGTTGCGCAACAGGGAAGAACACTGAAGCTTTCTTT	CASCATGKNTEAFF
NA	TRBD2	TRBV5-6	TRBJ2-7	TGTGCCAGCAGCTTCCGGACTAGCGGGGGAACCTACGAGCAGTACTTC	CASSFRTSGGTYEQYF
NA	NA	TRBV29-1	TRBJ1-1	TGCAGCGTAGAGGGGAGGGGGAACACTGAAGCTTTCTTT	CSVEGRGNTEAFF
NA	NA	TRBV15	TRBJ1-5	TGTGCCACCAGCAGACAGCAGGGTCATCAGCCCCAGCATTTT	CATSRQQGHQPQHF
NA	TRBD1	TRBV3-1/TRBV3-2	TRBJ2-6	TGTGCCAGCAGCCTTATGAGGACAGGCAACTCTGGGGCCAACGTCCTGACTTTC	CASSLMRTGNSGANVLTF
once	TRBD1	TRBV25-1	TRBJ2-7	TGTGCCAGCAGTGTGACAGGGACCTACGAGCAGTACTTC	CASSVTGTYEQYF
NA	TRBD1	TRBV5-4	TRBJ2-7	TGTGCCAGCAGCCTCCGGGACAGGGGGAGCTACGAGCAGTACTTC	CASSLRDRGSYEQYF
NA	TRBD2	TRBV6-2/TRBV6-3	TRBJ2-4	TGTGCCAGCAGTCTAAACAGGGGACTAGCGGGGTTAAACATTCAGTACTTC	CASSLNRGLAGLNIQYF
NA	NA	TRBV19	TRBJ1-1	TGTGCCAGTATAAAGGAACCCTCGAACACTGAAGCTTTCTTT	CASIKEPSNTEAFF
NA	NA	TRBV12-5	TRBJ1-1	TGTGCTAGTGGTTTGGTATCCGGGCAGGGAATCGAGAACACTGAAGCTTTCTTT	CASGLVSGQGIENTEAFF
NA	NA	TRBV6-6	TRBJ1-2	TGTGCCAGCACCGCCGCGGTGGGGGCTGGTGGCTACACCTTC	CASTAAVGAGGYTF
few	NA	TRBV5-4	TRBJ2-4	TGTGCCAGCAGCTTAGCCTCCGGGACAAGGAAAAACATTCAGTACTTC	CASSLASGTRKNIQYF
NA	NA	TRBV7-2	TRBJ2-1	TGTGCCAGCAGCCCGCACAGGGACGGGCAGTTCTTC	CASSPHRDGQFF
NA	NA	TRBV2	TRBJ1-1	TGTGCCAGCAGTGAGAGTTTAAGGAACACTGAAGCTTTCTTT	CASSESLRNTEAFF
NA	NA	TRBV15	TRBJ1-2	TGTGCCACCAGCAGACCGGGAATAAACTATGGCTACACCTTC	CATSRPGINYGYTF
NA	NA	TRBV14	TRBJ2-5	TGTGCCACCTCCGATACAGACCTTAGTGGGACCCAGTACTTC	CATSDTDLSGTQYF
NA	NA	TRBV5-1	TRBJ1-1	TGCGCCAGCAGCCAGGGGACCTACACTGAAGCTTTCTTT	CASSQGTYTEAFF
NA	NA	TRBV9	TRBJ2-1	TGTGCCAGCAGCGTGACGGGGGTACACAATGAGCAGTTCTTC	CASSVTGVHNEQFF
few	NA	TRBV7-8	TRBJ1-1	TGTGCCAGCAGCTTATGGCGGGGAGAGAACACTGAAGCTTTCTTT	CASSLWRGENTEAFF
NA	TRBD2	TRBV12-3/TRBV12-4	TRBJ2-1	TGTGCCGGCGGGGCTAGCGGGGGACCCCTGTTCTTC	CAGGASGGPLFF
NA	TRBD1	TRBV2	TRBJ1-6	TGTGCCAGCACGGCGACAGGGATCCCTTCACCCCTCCACTTT	CASTATGIPSPLHF
few	NA	TRBV7-9	TRBJ1-5	TGTGCCAGCAGCTTAGCAGGACTCAATCAGCCCCAGCATTTT	CASSLAGLNQPQHF
once	NA	TRBV6-1	TRBJ1-5	TGTGCCAGCAGTGAAAGGGAGGTTTATAGCAATCAGCCCCAGCATTTT	CASSEREVYSNQPQHF
NA	TRBD1	TRBV24-1	TRBJ1-2	TGTGCCACCAGTGGGACAGGGGAACCTAACTATGGCTACACCTTC	CATSGTGEPNYGYTF
NA	TRBD1	TRBV5-4	TRBJ1-2	TGTGCCAGCAGCTCCATCAGGGGGGCCACCTTC	CASSSIRGATF
NA	NA	TRBV10-1	TRBJ1-6	TGCGCCAGCAGTGACGGTGGGGGCTGGAATTCACCCCTCCACTTT	CASSDGGGWNSPLHF
NA	TRBD2	TRBV2	TRBJ2-4	TGTGCCAGCAGTGACCCCAGCGGGGGGGCCTCTGCCAAAAACATTCAGTACTTC	CASSDPSGGASAKNIQYF
few	NA	TRBV5-1	TRBJ1-3	TGCGCCAGCTCCGAGGGCTCTGGAAACACCATATATTTT	CASSEGSGNTIYF
NA	TRBD1	TRBV6-5	TRBJ1-2	TGTGCCAGCAGCACCCCCGCCAGGGGACAGAATGGCTACACCTTC	CASSTPARGQNGYTF
NA	TRBD1	TRBV18	TRBJ1-2	TGTGCCAGCTCACCCGGGACAGACTATGGCTACACCTTC	CASSPGTDYGYTF
once	NA	TRBV13	TRBJ1-1	TGTGCCAGCACCCCCTCGGGGGGCGGCACTGAAGCTTTCTTT	CASTPSGGGTEAFF
NA	NA	TRBV11-2	TRBJ2-4	TGTGCCAGCTCGTGGGGCGTCATTCAGTACTTC	CASSWGVIQYF
NA	NA	TRBV18	TRBJ1-5	TGTGCCAGCTCACCCGTCCGAGGGACTAACCAGCCCCAGCATTTT	CASSPVRGTNQPQHF
NA	TRBD1	TRBV28	TRBJ1-1	TGTGCCACCTCTTTATTTCCGGGACAGGGCAATGCTGAAGCTTTCTTT	CATSLFPGQGNAEAFF
NA	NA	TRBV18	TRBJ1-4	TGTGCCAGCTCACCGGACACTACAAGGGAAAAACTGTTTTTT	CASSPDTTREKLFF
NA	TRBD2	TRBV28	TRBJ2-1	TGTGCCAGCAAACTAGCGGGGGGGCTAGGGTACAATGAGCAGTTCTTC	CASKLAGGLGYNEQFF
NA	TRBD2	TRBV5-1	TRBJ2-7	TGCGCCAGCAGCTTTCCTAGCGGGGGCGACACGTACGAGCAGTACTTC	CASSFPSGGDTYEQYF
NA	NA	TRBV6-2/TRBV6-3	TRBJ2-2	TGTGCCAGCAGTTACGCGCGGCAGGCGAGCACCGGGGAGCTGTTTTTT	CASSYARQASTGELFF
NA	TRBD2	TRBV18	TRBJ2-1	TGTGCCAGCTCACCGCCGACTAGCGGGGGATTATACAATGAGCAGTTCTTC	CASSPPTSGGLYNEQFF
few	NA	TRBV15	TRBJ1-1	TGTGCCACCAGCAGAGGTCACCGGTTTGGGGTGAACACTGAAGCTTTCTTT	CATSRGHRFGVNTEAFF
NA	NA	TRBV28	TRBJ2-7	TGTGCCAGCAGCCCCCCTACAGGGTTGGCCTACGAGCAGTACTTC	CASSPPTGLAYEQYF
NA	NA	TRBV21-1	TRBJ2-5	TGTGCCAGCAGCAAAACGAGACTAGCGGGGGCGATACAAGAGACCCAGTACTTC	CASSKTRLAGAIQETQYF
NA	TRBD1	TRBV7-2	TRBJ1-2	TGTGCCAGCAGCGGACTAGGGACAGGGGTTTATGGCTACACCTTC	CASSGLGTGVYGYTF